This is a list of T cell receptor beta chains from one sample in a study of blood T cell repertoires in COVID-19. Profiling relied on immunoSEQ multiplex PCR, and the TCRdb table lists in-frame clones only, not all of them. Found here are fewer than 450,000 clones, roughly 88% of them singletons; the top ten hold roughly 13%. The specimen was peripheral blood. Receptors were obtained from a woman in her forties or fifties with COVID-19, enrolled during active disease. The CDR3 runs from the conserved cysteine through the conserved F or W.

TRBJ1-1 TRBV18 CASSRRQDMNTEAFF
TRBJ1-6 TRBV25-1 CASSEWDRGTDSPLHF
TRBJ1-2 TRBV27 CASSFGGQGIYGYTF
TRBJ2-1 TRBV19 CASSIGTSGGNEQFF
TRBJ1-2 TRBV20-1 CSAPAEGGNTF
TRBJ1-4 TRBV29-1 CSVSTTNEKLFF
TRBJ1-4 TRBV10-1 CASSESGESEKLFF
TRBJ2-2 TRBV10-3 CAISEYTRFGGELFF
TRBJ2-2 TRBV7-6 CASSYGIRGGELFF
TRBJ2-7 TRBV28 CASSTDRGLAEQYF
TRBJ1-4 TRBV5-1 CASSSTGAANEKLFF
TRBJ1-6 TRBV18 CASSQDRGGSPLHF
TRBJ2-3 TRBV6-5 CASSYSSTGDTQYF
TRBJ1-2 TRBV11-2 CASNLGQGRTYGYTF
TRBJ1-1 TRBV5-1 CASSLESSLNTEAFF
TRBJ2-1 TRBV7-3 CASSSRGGRLNEQFF